The 32 T cell receptor beta chains in this list originate from one sample, sequenced in a study of human T cells and chemical hapten exposure. TCRdb re-called the RACE reads through MiXCR, storing one row per CDR3 protein. The sample holds approximately 80,000 distinct CDR3 sequences, 8.5% to 12% seen once. The time point is: patch test 2, 6 weeks after DPC sensitization. Treatment meaning: therapeutic diphenylcyclopropenone sensitization with weekly scalp DPC. This material consisted of whole blood, taken in connection with sensitization to the hapten diphenylcyclopropenone (DPC). The receptors derive from a woman in her forties or fifties with alopecia areata. Some clones in this sample may be carry-over from other donors' samples.

This clonotype was picked up many times. The CDR3 sequence is CASFFYNEQFF. In nucleotides, the CDR3 is TGTGCCAGCTTCTTCTACAATGAGCAGTTCTTC. This rearrangement joins TRBV27 to TRBJ2-1, with D unclear. Trimming removed 8 bases at V and 3 bases at J, with 5 bases between. Germline CDR1 is MNHEY and CDR2 is SMNVEV (reference sequence). The CDR3 is 11 amino acids.

The J gene is TRBJ2-2, the V gene TRBV12-3 or TRBV12-4; 7 positions match TRBD1. The ends lost 5 bases at V and 5 bases at J; junction bases unmatched: 5. This CDR3 is 14 amino acids long. CDR3 protein: CASSRQGSTGELFF. CDR3 in DNA: TGTGCCAGCAGTCGACAGGGTTCAACCGGGGAGCTGTTTTTT.

This clonotype was counted at least ten times. V is TRBV6-5 and J is TRBJ1-2; no reliable D call. The V gene's germline CDR1 is MNHEY and CDR2 SVGAGI. V was clipped by 2 bases and J by 2 bases, with 6 bases between them. CDR3 length equals 13 residues. CDR3 nucleotides: TGTGCCAGCAGTTACGATGTGAACTATGGCTACACCTTC. It is translated as CASSYDVNYGYTF.

This clonotype was counted many times. The V call is TRBV6-1, the J call TRBJ2-7; 11 nucleotides agree with TRBD2. This CDR3 spans 13 amino acids. Germline trimming cut 6 bases from V and 2 bases from J; bases unmatched to any gene: 0. CDR1 is MNHNS, CDR2 SASEGT, per germline. This chain's CDR3 is CASRTSGAYEQYF. CDR3 coding DNA: TGTGCCAGCAGGACTAGCGGGGCCTACGAGCAGTACTTC.

In this sample, this clonotype turned up a few times. J is TRBJ2-1 and V is TRBV20-1; weak D call: TRBD2 (6 bases). Per germline, CDR1 DFQATT and CDR2 SNEGSKA (reference sequence). With 5 bases removed from V and 6 bases from J, the gap between germline ends came to 17 bases. The CDR3 runs to 14 residues. For the CDR3, the DNA is TGCAGTGCTCCCCCCGCGGGCGGGGTCAATGAGCAGTTCTTC. Protein: CSAPPAGGVNEQFF.

The CDR3 DNA is TGCAGCGTTGAAGATAGGAGTTGTAGGGATGAGCAGTTCTTC. This translates into CSVEDRSCRDEQFF. The chain joins TRBV29-1 to TRBJ2-1; D not resolved. This CDR3 has 14 amino acids. Germline values: CDR1 SQVTM, CDR2 ANQGSEA. V was cut by 0 bases and J by 8 bases, with 14 bases left in between.

This clonotype occurred a few times. The chain couples TRBV29-1 to TRBJ2-1; 9 nucleotides line up with TRBD2. This CDR3 is built from 12 residues. With 7 bases clipped from V and 8 bases from J, the junction kept 6 bases outside the gene matches. CDR1 SQVTM and CDR2 ANQGSEA come from the germline V gene. The CDR3 protein is CSARGGADEQFF. DNA of the CDR3: TGCAGCGCCCGCGGGGGGGCGGATGAGCAGTTCTTC.

This clonotype showed up many times. This sequence joins TRBV15 and TRBJ1-2; D not certain. This CDR3 contains 16 residues. V lost 0 bases and J lost 0, with 11 bases in between. The germline V gene has CDR1 LNHNV and CDR2 YYDKDF (reference sequence). For the CDR3, the DNA is TGTGCCACCAGCAGAGATCGGGCCACTACTAACTATGGCTACACCTTC. It specifies CATSRDRATTNYGYTF.

This clonotype has more than one count but fewer than ten. J is TRBJ2-1 and V is TRBV12-5; 10 bases map to TRBD1. CDR1 is LGHNT and CDR2 is FRNRAP in the germline V gene. Losses at the gene ends were 1 base for V and 3 bases for J; bases not matched to a gene: 0. This CDR3 has 15 amino acids. CDR3 nucleotides: TGTGCTAGTGGTTTGGGGACAGGGGGCTACAATGAGCAGTTCTTC. This encodes CASGLGTGGYNEQFF.

This chain uses TRBV9 with TRBJ1-3; D not resolved. CDR3 length: 16 residues. The V and J ends lost 0 bases and 0 bases respectively, with 10 bases between them. Germline loops: CDR1 SGDLS, CDR2 YYNGEE. The CDR3 reads CASSVAMPSSGNTIYF. CDR3 bases: TGTGCCAGCAGCGTAGCTATGCCGTCCTCTGGAAACACCATATATTTT.

The chain recombines TRBV5-1 with TRBJ2-1; the match to TRBD2 covers 15 bases. The CDR3 is made up of 17 amino acids. The junction had 11 bases not matched to a gene; V was cut back by 3 bases and J by 10 bases. Germline lookup yields CDR1 SGHRS and CDR2 YFSETQ. This CDR3 is CASSWGLAGGTREEQFF. The CDR3 region has the DNA TGCGCCAGCAGCTGGGGACTAGCGGGAGGTACCCGCGAGGAGCAGTTCTTC.

By sample fraction, this clonotype is medium-sized. The chain couples TRBV7-6 to TRBJ2-2; D is unresolved. CDR1 and CDR2 (germline): SGHVS, FNYEAQ. The CDR3 extends over 14 amino acids. Deletions cut 1 base from V and 1 base from J, with 4 bases between. The CDR3: CASSLEGNTGELFF. As DNA, the CDR3 is TGTGCCAGCAGCTTAGAGGGGAACACCGGGGAGCTGTTTTTT.

This chain links TRBV19 with TRBJ1-5; no clear D gene. V was trimmed by 5 bases and J by 3 bases, leaving 11 bases between them. The CDR3 covers 14 residues. The germline gives CDR1 LNHDA, CDR2 SQIVND (reference sequence). As DNA, the CDR3 is TGTGCCAGTAGTCCGAGAGCGAACAATCAGCCCCAGCATTTT. Protein sequence: CASSPRANNQPQHF.

This clonotype was detected ten times or more. In DNA form, the CDR3 reads TGTGCCAGCAGTGGCCCAGGAGGGGGCAATCAGCCCCAGCATTTT. Its translation: CASSGPGGGNQPQHF. The chain joins TRBV2 to TRBJ1-5, with D tentatively TRBD1 (5 bases). The CDR3 is 15 amino acids. Germline CDR1 reads SNHLY; CDR2 reads FYNNEI. V gave up 4 bases and J gave up 2 bases, with 12 bases separating them.

This clonotype was seen a handful of times. DNA for the CDR3: TGTGCCAGCAGCTTCCAAACCTACAATGAGCAGTTCTTC. This codes for CASSFQTYNEQFF. The chain is built from TRBV7-2 and TRBJ2-1; no reliable D call. Trimming left V 3 bases short and J 2 bases short, with 5 bases between. Germline V gene data show CDR1 as SGHTA and CDR2 as FQGNSA. The CDR3 is 13 amino acids.

The V and J genes are TRBV11-2 and TRBJ1-2; D call uncertain. From germline, CDR1 is SGHAT and CDR2 FQNNGV. Trimming stripped 2 bases from V and 6 bases from J, with 10 bases between. The CDR3 extends over 13 amino acids. The CDR3 loop is CASSLWGKNGYTF. In DNA form, the CDR3 reads TGTGCCAGCAGCTTATGGGGAAAGAATGGCTACACCTTC.

V is TRBV7-8 and J is TRBJ1-5; TRBD1 is a possible D gene (5 bases). With 1 base removed from V and 4 bases from J, the gap between germline ends came to 11 bases. CDR3 size: 15 residues. Germline lookup yields CDR1 SGHVS and CDR2 FQNEAQ. CDR3 in amino acids: CASSLEGTENQPQHF. Written as DNA, the CDR3 is TGTGCCAGCAGCTTAGAGGGGACGGAAAATCAGCCCCAGCATTTT. Supplemented by reference TRBV7-8 and TRBJ1-5, the full variable domain reads GAGVSQSPRYKVAKRGQDVALRCDPISGHVSLFWYQQALGQGPEFLTYFQNEAQLDKSGLPSDRFFAERPEGSVSTLKIQRTQQEDSAVYLCASSLEGTENQPQHFGDGTRLSIL.

This clonotype was detected ten times or more. The genes are TRBV13 and TRBJ2-4, with 11 bases identical to TRBD2. The CDR3 is 14 amino acids. Per germline, CDR1 PRHDT and CDR2 FYEKMQ (reference sequence). J was trimmed by 6 bases and V by 5 bases; bases with no gene match: 3. CDR3 coding DNA: TGTGCCAGCAGCCCCGGACTAGCGGGAAACATTCAGTACTTC. This gives the protein CASSPGLAGNIQYF.

This clonotype was counted at least ten times. The rearrangement uses TRBV7-8 and TRBJ2-3; D is unresolved. V lost 5 bases and J 2 bases, leaving 2 bases between the germline ends. The germline V gene has CDR1 SGHVS and CDR2 FQNEAQ. The CDR3 contains 11 residues. CDR3 protein: CASSHTDTQYF. CDR3 nucleotide sequence: TGTGCCAGCAGCCACACAGATACGCAGTATTTT.

Many counts were recorded for this clonotype. This sequence joins TRBV7-2 and TRBJ2-3; 9 nucleotides agree with TRBD1. This CDR3 is 14 amino acids long. Trimming took 4 bases from V and 5 from J; bases not matched to a gene: 4. Germline loops: CDR1 SGHTA, CDR2 FQGNSA. The CDR3 DNA follows: TGTGCCAGCAGCTCTCCGGACAGGGGAGATACGCAGTATTTT. This sequence encodes CASSSPDRGDTQYF.

This chain connects TRBV11-3 to TRBJ2-4; 7 nucleotides match TRBD1. Germline lookup yields CDR1 SGHNT and CDR2 YENEEA. Trimming at V came to 5 bases and at J to 7 bases, leaving 8 bases not matched to a gene. CDR3 length equals 14 residues. The CDR3 is CASSQEQQGNIQYF. CDR3 sequence (DNA): TGTGCCAGCAGCCAAGAACAACAGGGGAACATTCAGTACTTC.

This clonotype was picked up many times. The genes are TRBV6-1 and TRBJ2-5; no reliable D call. V was clipped by 5 bases and J by 4 bases, with 8 bases between them. The CDR3 runs to 12 residues. Germline CDR1 reads MNHNS; CDR2 reads SASEGT. Here the CDR3 reads CASSSFRETQYF. DNA of the CDR3: TGTGCCAGCAGTTCGTTTAGAGAGACCCAGTACTTC.

This rearrangement joins TRBV25-1 to TRBJ2-7; 12 nucleotides line up with TRBD2. Germline V gene sequence: CDR1 MGHDK, CDR2 SYGVNS. V was pared by 6 bases and J by 5 bases, with 11 bases of the junction left unmatched. The CDR3 runs to 16 residues. CDR3 DNA: TGTGCCAGCAGCCCTAGCGGGAGGGCCTACGGCCACGAGCAGTACTTC. It is translated as CASSPSGRAYGHEQYF.

This clonotype was detected ten times or more. This sequence joins TRBV10-3 and TRBJ1-6, with TRBD1 matching 9 bases. The V gene's germline CDR1 is ENHRY and CDR2 SYGVKD. J was trimmed by 6 bases and V by 10 bases; bases with no gene match: 4. CDR3 length: 13 amino acids. The CDR3 loop reads CATGTGINSPLHF. In nucleotides, the CDR3 is TGTGCCACCGGGACAGGGATTAATTCACCCCTCCACTTT.

The table lists this clonotype with many counts. The gene calls are TRBV28 and TRBJ2-1, with D unresolved. This CDR3 spans 12 amino acids. The germline V gene encodes CDR1 MDHEN and CDR2 SYDVKM. V was cut by 8 bases and J by 9 bases, with 14 bases left in between. The CDR3: CASWVLRSEQFF. CDR3 sequence (DNA): TGTGCCAGCTGGGTACTACGTAGTGAGCAGTTCTTC.

V usage is TRBV19 and J usage is TRBJ2-6, with a possible D match to TRBD2 (6 bases). V dropped 3 bases and J dropped 0 bases, with 12 bases sitting between them. The V gene's germline CDR1 is LNHDA and CDR2 SQIVND (reference sequence). The CDR3 is 17 amino acids. The CDR3 bases are TGTGCCAGTAGTATGGGAGGAAACCCCTCTGGGGCCAACGTCCTGACTTTC. Translation: CASSMGGNPSGANVLTF.

This clonotype has at least ten counts. This rearrangement joins TRBV5-6 to TRBJ1-1; tentative D call: TRBD1 (6 bases). Trimming left V 1 base short and J 5 bases short, with 15 bases between. The germline gives CDR1 SGHDT, CDR2 YYEEEE. This CDR3 is 15 amino acids long. In nucleotides, the CDR3 is TGTGCCAGCAGCTTGAAGTGGGGGCTAAAAACTGAAGCTTTCTTT. Amino acid sequence: CASSLKWGLKTEAFF.

In this sample, this clonotype turned up many times. The chain links TRBV30 to TRBJ2-1, with a weak D call TRBD2 (5 bases). Germline assignment: CDR1 GTSNPN and CDR2 SVGIG (reference sequence). CDR3 length: 13 residues. Trimming took off 4 bases at V and 7 bases at J, with 14 bases between the two ends. This CDR3 reads CAWNGELRNEQFF. As DNA, the CDR3 is TGTGCCTGGAATGGGGAGTTGAGGAATGAGCAGTTCTTC.

The table lists this clonotype with many counts. The genes are TRBV7-8 and TRBJ1-1, with D uncertain. The CDR3 loop spans 14 amino acids. The germline CDR1 and CDR2 sequences are SGHVS and FQNEAQ. V was trimmed by 2 bases and J by 4 bases, leaving 11 bases between them. This CDR3 reads CASSLIAGPTEAFF. DNA of the CDR3: TGTGCCAGCAGCTTAATCGCAGGACCCACTGAAGCTTTCTTT.

This clonotype was counted only a few times. The chain joins TRBV11-2 to TRBJ2-5; 8 bases are a match to TRBD1. The CDR3 sequence is 17 residues long. Looked up from germline, CDR1 is SGHAT and CDR2 is FQNNGV. Losses at the gene ends were 2 bases for V and 2 bases for J; bases not matched to a gene: 10. This CDR3 is CASSLRPLQGGQETQYF. Written as DNA, the CDR3 is TGTGCCAGCAGCTTACGCCCTTTACAGGGGGGACAAGAGACCCAGTACTTC.

This clonotype occurred a few times. This chain connects TRBV6-6 to TRBJ2-3; D is unresolved. Germline assignment: CDR1 MNHNY and CDR2 SVGAGI (reference sequence). The CDR3 loop spans 15 amino acids. V was shortened by 0 bases and J by 5 bases, with 12 bases between the two germline ends. CDR3 in DNA: TGTGCCAGCAGTTACTCGCTGGGGTCCCAAGATACGCAGTATTTT. It is translated as CASSYSLGSQDTQYF.

Only one count was recorded for this clonotype. Given a much more abundant clone one base away, this may be a read error. The chain joins TRBV12-3 or TRBV12-4 to TRBJ2-1; 10 bases align to TRBD2. This CDR3 region has 15 residues. The CDR3 sequence: CACSPSGLAEKGQFF. CDR3 DNA sequence: TGTGCCTGCAGCCCGAGCGGACTAGCGGAAAAAGGGCAGTTCTTC.